This is a list of T cell receptor beta chains from one sample in a study of vaccination and CD4 T cells after COVID-19. The antigens these receptors bind are not known. TCRdb called the PCR reads again in MiXCR, with one record for every CDR3 protein. In the table there are about 5,700 distinct CDR3 sequences, 34% of which are singletons. Sequencing was carried out using CD4+ T cells from blood, cultured in vitro. All receptors derive from a human donor in good health. CDR3s include the opening cysteine and the closing phenylalanine or tryptophan. A D gene is named only where the DNA matches it firmly. The size entry is marked missing in some rows and otherwise reads once, few, many or a size class.

J gene	D gene	V gene	clone size	CDR3 protein	CDR3 DNA
TRBJ1-2	TRBD1	TRBV7-2	large	CASSLGGQGSDYGYTF	TGTGCCAGCAGCTTAGGAGGACAGGGTAGTGATTATGGCTACACCTTC
TRBJ1-6	NA	TRBV5-6	once	CASKAVGNSPLHF	TGTGCCAGCAAAGCGGTGGGTAATTCACCCCTCCACTTT
TRBJ1-5	TRBD1	TRBV12-3/TRBV12-4	NA	CASTYRDSSQPQHF	TGTGCCAGCACCTATAGGGACAGTTCTCAGCCCCAGCATTTT
TRBJ1-5	NA	TRBV12-3/TRBV12-4	NA	CASSSIYSNQPQHF	TGTGCCAGCAGCTCCATATATAGCAATCAGCCCCAGCATTTT
TRBJ1-6	NA	TRBV27	few	CASSFDSNYNSPLHF	TGTGCCAGCAGTTTTGACAGCAACTATAATTCACCCCTCCACTTT
TRBJ2-2	NA	TRBV21-1	few	CASSNGNTGELFF	TGTGCCAGCAGCAATGGGAACACCGGGGAGCTGTTTTTT
TRBJ2-7	TRBD1	TRBV6-1	few	CASNFLRTGWDPEQYF	TGTGCCAGCAACTTCCTTCGGACAGGGTGGGACCCCGAGCAGTACTTC
TRBJ1-1	NA	TRBV2	NA	CASSDRGITEAFF	TGTGCCAGCAGTGACCGGGGTATAACTGAAGCTTTCTTT
TRBJ2-1	NA	TRBV12-3/TRBV12-4	NA	CASLLWTAYNEQFF	TGTGCCAGTCTTCTTTGGACCGCCTACAATGAGCAGTTCTTC
TRBJ1-1	TRBD1	TRBV20-1	NA	CSGQGESGRNTEAFF	TGCAGTGGACAGGGGGAAAGCGGACGGAACACTGAAGCTTTCTTT
TRBJ2-1	NA	TRBV10-1	NA	CANFTSNLNEQFF	TGCGCCAACTTTACCTCTAACCTCAATGAGCAGTTCTTC
TRBJ1-2	NA	TRBV11-1	NA	CASSRRGGPGYTF	TGTGCCAGCAGCCGTCGTGGGGGACCAGGCTACACCTTC
TRBJ1-5	NA	TRBV5-3	NA	CATSLESGDQPQHF	TGTGCCACCTCGCTCGAGAGTGGTGATCAGCCCCAGCATTTT
TRBJ1-2	NA	TRBV30	few	CAWSPGNGYTF	TGTGCCTGGAGTCCTGGGAATGGCTACACCTTC
TRBJ1-2	NA	TRBV20-1	NA	CSAILRPPDGYTF	TGCAGTGCTATCCTCCGGCCCCCCGATGGCTACACCTTC
TRBJ2-6	NA	TRBV7-9	NA	CASSLAGPVTGANVLTF	TGTGCCAGCAGCTTAGCGGGTCCGGTGACTGGGGCCAACGTCCTGACTTTC
TRBJ1-1	TRBD1	TRBV27	few	CASSPSDRGLFVAFF	TGTGCCAGCAGTCCTTCAGACAGGGGTCTATTTGTGGCTTTCTTT
TRBJ1-2	TRBD1	TRBV19	NA	CASSPLQGRGNYGYTF	TGTGCCAGTAGTCCCTTACAGGGGAGGGGAAACTATGGCTACACCTTC
TRBJ1-5	NA	TRBV11-2	few	CASSSGPTNQPQHF	TGTGCCAGCAGCTCCGGGCCGACTAATCAGCCCCAGCATTTT
TRBJ1-1	NA	TRBV20-1	few	CSAPVDYTEAFF	TGCAGTGCCCCGGTCGACTACACTGAAGCTTTCTTT
TRBJ2-7	TRBD1	TRBV11-1	NA	CASSTGTGTYEQYF	TGTGCCAGCAGCACCGGGACAGGGACCTACGAGCAGTACTTC
TRBJ1-5	NA	TRBV10-3	few	CAISESGGGEQPQHF	TGTGCCATCAGTGAGTCGGGGGGGGGTGAGCAGCCCCAGCATTTT
TRBJ1-2	TRBD1	TRBV20-1	few	CSALRDSSFYGYTF	TGCAGTGCTCTACGGGACAGCTCCTTTTATGGCTACACCTTC
TRBJ2-5	NA	TRBV6-1	medium-sized	CASSRQDYQETQYF	TGTGCCAGCAGTAGACAGGACTACCAAGAGACCCAGTACTTC